Below, 18 T cell receptor beta chains from the same sample are listed, as sequenced in a study of CD4 T cells in relation to SARS-CoV-2 and coronaviruses. The unexposed donors gave CD4+ T cells in about 2011-2019, prior to COVID-19. The cells were cultured for 10 days before CD4+ T cells were isolated. Only in-frame clones appear in the TCRdb table, and some are missing; sequencing was by immunoSEQ multiplex PCR. The sample records 20,000 to 30,000 clones, over 60% being singletons. What these receptors recognize is not known. Sample: CD4+ T cells from PBMCs, cultured in vitro. Receptor source: a human donor in good health.

This clone was picked up one time. The gene calls are TRBV6-2 or TRBV6-3 and TRBJ2-5; D may be TRBD1 or TRBD2 (6 bases each). The germline gives CDR1 MNHEY, CDR2 SVGEGT. CDR3 size: 13 residues. V lost 2 bases, J lost 5 bases, and 9 bases lay in between. The CDR3 DNA reads as TGTGCCAGCAGTTACGGGGGGCTGGAGACCCAGTACTTC. This encodes CASSYGGLETQYF.

V gene TRBV5-1 combines with J gene TRBJ1-3; no clear D gene. Germline CDR1 is SGHRS and CDR2 is YFSETQ. V lost 4 bases and J lost 2, with 10 bases in between. This CDR3 region has 14 residues. The CDR3 protein is CASSAMTPGNTIYF. The DNA of the CDR3 is TGCGCCAGCAGCGCCATGACTCCTGGAAACACCATATATTTT.

This clone has only a few counts. V gene TRBV6-5 combines with J gene TRBJ1-2; 7 bases match TRBD1. Germline lookup yields CDR1 MNHEY and CDR2 SVGAGI. J was trimmed by 2 bases and V by 7 bases; bases with no gene match: 7. CDR3 length equals 14 residues. CDR3 loop: CASTASGQNYGYTF. CDR3 nucleotide sequence: TGTGCCAGCACCGCCTCGGGACAGAACTATGGCTACACCTTC.

The J gene is TRBJ1-5, the V gene TRBV12-3 or TRBV12-4; 9 bases align to TRBD1. This CDR3 contains 13 residues. J was trimmed by 7 bases and V by 7 bases; bases with no gene match: 5. The CDR3 nucleotides read TGTGCCAGCAACAGGGGGCGGCAGCAGCCCCAGCATTTT. Residues: CASNRGRQQPQHF.

The CDR3 here is CASSQGAETQYF. As DNA, the CDR3 is TGTGCCAGCTCACAGGGGGCGGAGACCCAGTACTTC. The rearrangement joins TRBV18 to TRBJ2-5; TRBD1 agrees at 7 bases. CDR3 length: 12 amino acids. Germline V lookup: CDR1 KGHSH, CDR2 LQKENI. V lost 4 bases and J lost 5; bases outside the gene matches: 1.

The rearrangement joins TRBV9 to TRBJ2-3; TRBD1 is a possible D gene (6 bases). Trimming took 4 bases from V and 4 from J, leaving 16 bases between them. The CDR3 consists of 15 residues. The germline V gene has CDR1 SGDLS and CDR2 YYNGEE. The CDR3 here is CASSLPTGGPDTQYF. CDR3 DNA: TGTGCCAGCAGCCTTCCGACAGGAGGCCCAGATACGCAGTATTTT.

The rearrangement links TRBV7-9 to TRBJ1-1; D not certain. Between the trimmed V and J ends, which lost 5 bases and 1 base, there was a span of 8 bases. Germline lookup yields CDR1 SEHNR and CDR2 FQNEAQ (reference sequence). CDR3 length: 13 amino acids. The CDR3 sequence is CASSRGPNTEAFF. The DNA of the CDR3 is TGTGCCAGCAGCCGAGGGCCGAACACTGAAGCTTTCTTT.

The J gene is TRBJ2-7, the V gene TRBV7-3, with a tentative D call TRBD1 (5 bases). This CDR3 spans 18 amino acids. V was clipped by 5 bases and J by 2 bases, with 25 bases between them. The V gene's germline CDR1 is SGHTA and CDR2 FQGTGA. The CDR3 loop is CASSLRTPKEILTYEQYF. CDR3 bases: TGTGCCAGCAGCCTCCGGACACCGAAGGAAATTTTAACCTACGAGCAGTACTTC.

The V gene is TRBV10-1, the J gene TRBJ1-1; 8 bases are shared with TRBD1. V shed 2 bases and J 11 bases; nucleotides not matched to a gene: 7. The germline gives CDR1 WNHNN, CDR2 SYGVQD (reference sequence). CDR3 length equals 13 residues. The CDR3 loop is CASSEAGQGRAFF. The CDR3, as DNA: TGCGCCAGCAGTGAGGCCGGACAGGGAAGGGCTTTCTTT.

The chain is built from TRBV9 and TRBJ1-4; 9 bases are shared with TRBD1. Per germline, CDR1 SGDLS and CDR2 YYNGEE. This CDR3 spans 14 amino acids. J gave up 7 bases and V 7 bases, and 8 bases lay outside the gene matches. CDR3 sequence reads: CASAAGTGIEKLFF. The CDR3 bases are TGTGCCAGCGCGGCCGGGACAGGGATTGAAAAACTGTTTTTT.

The genes are TRBV6-5 and TRBJ1-3; a possible D gene is TRBD1 (5 bases). CDR1 is MNHEY, CDR2 SVGAGI, per germline. Deletions cut 7 bases from V and 4 bases from J, with 11 bases between. The CDR3 runs 13 residues. DNA of the CDR3: TGTGCCAGCATGGGGGAATTGGGAAACACCATATATTTT. This translates into CASMGELGNTIYF.

This chain links TRBV24-1 with TRBJ2-7, with 8 bases lining up with TRBD2. CDR1 is KGHDR and CDR2 is SFDVKD in the germline V gene. The CDR3 length is 13 residues. The ends lost 7 bases at V and 3 bases at J; junction bases unmatched: 4. Written as DNA, the CDR3 is TGTGCCACCAGCGGGGGGGGAGTCTACGAGCAGTACTTC. Encoded protein: CATSGGGVYEQYF.

The chain combines TRBV4-1 with TRBJ2-2; D may be TRBD2 (6 bases). Germline values: CDR1 MGHRA, CDR2 YSYEKL. The CDR3 length is 15 residues. Trimming shortened V by 4 bases and J by 1 base, and 10 bases separated the two germline ends. The CDR3 here is CASSPRGLNTGELFF. The CDR3 DNA reads TGCGCCAGCAGCCCGCGGGGTCTGAACACCGGGGAGCTGTTTTTT.

V is TRBV3-1 (or the pseudogene TRBV3-2) and J is TRBJ2-7, with D possibly matching TRBD2 (6 bases). Germline CDR1 LGHDT, CDR2 YNNKEL (reference sequence). The CDR3 consists of 13 residues. Trimming removed 1 base at V and 6 bases at J, with 10 bases between. CDR3 nucleotide sequence: TGTGCCAGCAGCCAAGGACTAGTTCTCGAGCAGTACTTC. Protein sequence: CASSQGLVLEQYF.

This chain connects TRBV3-1 (or the pseudogene TRBV3-2) to TRBJ2-7; D is undetermined. This CDR3 contains 14 residues. Germline V lookup: CDR1 LGHDT, CDR2 YNNKEL (reference sequence). The ends were cut back, 0 bases at V and 2 bases at J, with 8 bases in the middle. DNA of the CDR3: TGTGCCAGCAGCCAAGAACCTCAGACCTACGAGCAGTACTTC. Its protein is CASSQEPQTYEQYF.

The chain joins TRBV6-2 or TRBV6-3 to TRBJ1-6; unclear D gene. The length of the CDR3 is 15 residues. CDR1 MNHEY and CDR2 SVGEGT come from the germline V gene. V dropped 4 bases and J dropped 8 bases, with 15 bases sitting between them. The CDR3 loop is CASSLPIAADSPLHF. The CDR3 region has the DNA TGTGCCAGCAGTTTACCCATAGCGGCGGATTCACCCCTCCACTTT.

This chain connects TRBV5-4 to TRBJ2-5, with D perhaps given as TRBD1 or TRBD2 (5 bases each). The CDR3 is 15 residues long. Germline values: CDR1 SGHNT, CDR2 YYREEE (reference sequence). Deletions cut 4 bases from V and 4 bases from J, with 17 bases between. As DNA, the CDR3 is TGTGCCAGCAGCCGCAGGGCCGGGGCGATAGAGACCCAGTACTTC. Its translation is CASSRRAGAIETQYF.

The chain employs TRBV5-5 and TRBJ1-2; TRBD1 is a possible D gene (6 bases). The CDR3 consists of 14 residues. From germline, CDR1 is SGHKS and CDR2 YYEKEE (reference sequence). V lost 4 bases and J lost 4, with 14 bases in between. CDR3 nucleotide sequence: TGTGCCAGCAGCACGTCAGGGGCGGCCTATGGCTACACCTTC. As protein: CASSTSGAAYGYTF.